The 22 T cell receptor beta chains reported below all come from one sample, sequenced in a study of blood T cell repertoires in COVID-19. The method was immunoSEQ multiplex PCR; TCRdb's version includes in-frame clones alone and lacks a portion of them. Among roughly 120,000 clones listed, 82% were seen once. Sequencing was performed on peripheral blood. The source of these receptors is a man aged 65 to 85 with acute or convalescent COVID-19.

V gene TRBV7-9 combines with J gene TRBJ1-6; 7 bases line up with TRBD1. The CDR3 covers 16 residues. Looked up from germline, CDR1 is SEHNR and CDR2 is FQNEAQ (reference sequence). The junction had 13 bases not matched to a gene; V was cut back by 1 base and J by 13 bases. Here the CDR3 reads CASSLDTGTAGFPLHF. The CDR3 nucleotides read TGTGCCAGCAGCTTAGATACCGGGACAGCCGGCTTCCCCCTCCACTTT.

With respect to this clone: Since no conserved phenylalanine or tryptophan closes the CDR3, a read error is the likely cause. No DNA is shown, since the ends of the CDR3 on it are uncertain; the CDR3 is the one TCRdb lists. The chain combines TRBV18 with TRBJ2-7; the DNA was not compared with TRBD1, the D call given in the table. The length of the CDR3 is 14 amino acids, counting both ends. CDR1 is KGHSH and CDR2 is LQKENI in the germline V gene. CDR3 region: CASSPGTGGRFRAI.

In DNA, the CDR3 is TGCGCCAGCAGCCACAGGGACAGGGGCTACGAGCAGTACTTC. Protein: CASSHRDRGYEQYF. The J gene is TRBJ2-7, the V gene TRBV4-1; 10 bases line up with TRBD1. The CDR3 runs 14 residues. Germline assignment: CDR1 MGHRA and CDR2 YSYEKL. Germline trimming cut 3 bases from V and 3 bases from J; bases unmatched to any gene: 2.

The chain joins TRBV5-1 to TRBJ2-2, with D maybe TRBD2 (5 bases). There are 16 residues in the CDR3. Germline V gene sequence: CDR1 SGHRS, CDR2 YFSETQ. V lost 4 bases and J 6 bases, leaving 19 bases between the germline ends. CDR3 in amino acids: CASSPLAGPGSGELFF. The CDR3 nucleotides are TGCGCCAGCAGCCCGCTTGCCGGGCCGGGGTCCGGGGAGCTGTTTTTT.

V and J are TRBV28 and TRBJ1-1; TRBD1 agrees at 7 bases. The germline gives CDR1 MDHEN, CDR2 SYDVKM. CDR3 length: 17 residues. V trimming: 5 bases; J trimming: 3 bases; junction bases outside the gene matches: 15. CDR3 amino acids: CASSGGLGRGSHTEAFF. In DNA form, the CDR3 reads TGTGCCAGCAGTGGTGGGTTAGGCAGGGGGTCTCACACTGAAGCTTTCTTT.

The chain combines TRBV10-3 with TRBJ1-5; a possible D gene is TRBD1 (6 bases). This CDR3 region has 14 residues. The V gene lost 5 bases and the J gene lost 3 bases, with 11 bases spanning the gap. Looked up from germline, CDR1 is ENHRY and CDR2 is SYGVKD. CDR3 protein: CAISPGQSNQPQHF. Here the CDR3 DNA reads TGTGCCATCAGTCCGGGACAATCCAATCAGCCCCAGCATTTT.

This chain uses TRBV5-1 with TRBJ1-1; D gene uncertain. V shed 4 bases and J shed 0 bases, with 10 bases lying between them. The CDR3 has 14 residues. CDR1 and CDR2 from the germline V gene are SGHRS and YFSETQ. CDR3 coding DNA: TGCGCCAGCAGCATGGACGGAGTGAACACTGAAGCTTTCTTT. Translated: CASSMDGVNTEAFF.

The chain uses TRBV3-1 (or the pseudogene TRBV3-2) and TRBJ2-1; D perhaps matches TRBD2 (5 bases). There are 13 residues in the CDR3. V shed 4 bases and J shed 8 bases, with 12 bases lying between them. Germline V gene sequence: CDR1 LGHDT, CDR2 YNNKEL (reference sequence). CDR3 in amino acids: CASSLGLEDEQFF. The CDR3 DNA is TGTGCCAGCAGCCTAGGATTGGAGGATGAGCAGTTCTTC.

V gene TRBV6-5 combines with J gene TRBJ2-7, with 7 bases matching TRBD1. V lost 6 bases, J lost 2 bases, and 7 bases stayed unmatched. CDR1 and CDR2 (germline): MNHEY, SVGAGI. This CDR3 has 14 amino acids. CDR3 amino acids: CASRQGVSTYEQYF. In DNA form, the CDR3 reads TGTGCCAGCAGGCAGGGGGTCTCAACCTACGAGCAGTACTTC.

The CDR3 bases are TGTGCCAGCAGCCACCTCGGGAGCTCTGGAAACACCATATATTTT. Translating it yields CASSHLGSSGNTIYF. This chain connects TRBV14 to TRBJ1-3; D remains ambiguous. Trimming took 3 bases from V and 0 from J, leaving 9 bases between them. Germline V CDR1 and CDR2: SGHDN, FVKESK. This CDR3 has 15 residues.

V usage is TRBV19 and J usage is TRBJ2-3; TRBD2 matches 7 bases. The CDR3 totals 16 residues. Germline V gives CDR1 LNHDA, CDR2 SQIVND (reference sequence). Losses at the gene ends were 6 bases for V and 4 bases for J; bases not matched to a gene: 13. The CDR3 region is CASRDGGETRADTQYF. The CDR3 DNA reads as TGTGCCAGTAGAGATGGGGGGGAGACGAGGGCAGATACGCAGTATTTT.

This chain connects TRBV3-1 (or the pseudogene TRBV3-2) to TRBJ1-5; tentatively, D is TRBD1 (5 bases). Germline V lookup: CDR1 LGHDT, CDR2 YNNKEL (reference sequence). Trimming took off 1 base at V and 2 bases at J, with 9 bases between the two ends. The length of the CDR3 is 15 residues. The chain's CDR3 is CASSQGRAGNQPQHF. The CDR3 coding sequence is TGTGCCAGCAGCCAAGGCAGGGCGGGCAATCAGCCCCAGCATTTT.

The J gene is TRBJ2-2, the V gene TRBV19; perhaps TRBD2 as D (6 bases). The CDR3 contains 14 residues. Germline CDR1 reads LNHDA; CDR2 reads SQIVND (reference sequence). V lost 2 bases and J 5 bases, leaving 9 bases between the germline ends. The CDR3 sequence is CASSIREATGELFF. In DNA form, the CDR3 reads TGTGCCAGTAGTATAAGGGAGGCGACCGGGGAGCTGTTTTTT.

The chain joins TRBV6-5 to TRBJ1-2, with D perhaps matching TRBD1 (5 bases). Deletions cut 5 bases from V and 3 bases from J, with 13 bases between. The V gene's germline CDR1 is MNHEY and CDR2 SVGAGI. This CDR3 is built from 14 residues. Here the CDR3 reads CASSTLGVDYGYTF. The CDR3 bases are TGTGCCAGCAGTACCTTAGGGGTTGACTATGGCTACACCTTC.

V gene TRBV6-5 combines with J gene TRBJ1-5; 9 nucleotides line up with TRBD1. Unmatched junction bases numbered 8, after V lost 7 bases and J lost 7 bases. The CDR3 runs to 14 residues. CDR1 is MNHEY and CDR2 is SVGAGI in the germline V gene. CDR3 protein: CASTKGQGVQPQHF. The CDR3 nucleotides read TGTGCCAGCACCAAGGGACAGGGTGTGCAGCCCCAGCATTTT.

The genes are TRBV28 and TRBJ1-1; perhaps TRBD1 as D (6 bases). The CDR3 sequence is 16 residues long. V was shortened by 2 bases and J by 11 bases, with 24 bases between the two germline ends. From germline, CDR1 is MDHEN and CDR2 SYDVKM. Here the CDR3 reads CASSLSGQTYRRRAFF. DNA of the CDR3: TGTGCCAGCAGTTTAAGCGGACAGACATACCGACGAAGGGCTTTCTTT.

This chain connects TRBV6-6 to TRBJ2-7; weak D call: TRBD1 (5 bases). Trimming took off 5 bases at V and 1 base at J, with 9 bases between the two ends. This CDR3 is 13 amino acids long. Germline assignment: CDR1 MNHNY and CDR2 SVGAGI (reference sequence). The CDR3 spells CASSARESYEQYF. The CDR3, as DNA: TGTGCCAGCAGTGCCAGGGAATCCTACGAGCAGTACTTC.

The CDR3 sequence: CASSIRAGAHSYEQYF. For the CDR3, the DNA is TGTGCCAGCAGCATCAGAGCGGGGGCACACTCCTACGAGCAGTACTTC. J is TRBJ2-7 and V is TRBV13; TRBD2 matches 8 bases. V trimming: 5 bases; J trimming: 0 bases; junction bases outside the gene matches: 9. Germline V gene sequence: CDR1 PRHDT, CDR2 FYEKMQ (reference sequence). The CDR3 is made up of 16 amino acids.

V usage is TRBV4-2 and J usage is TRBJ2-7, with 8 bases fitting TRBD1. The CDR3 contains 18 residues. The junction had 18 bases not matched to a gene; V was cut back by 4 bases and J by 4 bases. Germline-derived CDR1 and CDR2 are LGHNA and YNFKEQ. This CDR3 is CASSRGGGSATGVYEQYF. The CDR3 DNA is TGTGCCAGCAGCCGAGGGGGCGGTTCAGCGACAGGGGTTTACGAGCAGTACTTC.

V gene TRBV3-1 (or the pseudogene TRBV3-2) combines with J gene TRBJ2-7, with 7 bases that match TRBD2. CDR3 size: 14 residues. Germline CDR1 and CDR2: LGHDT and YNNKEL (reference sequence). V dropped 2 bases and J dropped 4; count of bases not matched to a gene: 5. In DNA, the CDR3 is TGTGCCAGCAGCCAAAGGACTAGGAGTTACGAGCAGTACTTC. Its translation: CASSQRTRSYEQYF.

The gene calls are TRBV10-3 and TRBJ2-6; perhaps TRBD1 as D (5 bases). The CDR3 sequence is 18 residues long. Germline CDR1 and CDR2: ENHRY and SYGVKD. V was clipped by 7 bases and J by 0 bases, with 19 bases between them. CDR3 nucleotide sequence: TGTGCCATCACGGCTTATGATACAGGCCACTCTGGGGCCAACGTCCTGACTTTC. This encodes CAITAYDTGHSGANVLTF.

The chain carries TRBV7-3 and TRBJ2-3, with TRBD2 identical over 13 bases. Germline CDR1 is SGHTA and CDR2 is FQGTGA. Trimming removed 0 bases from V and 7 bases from J; junction bases left unmatched: 7. This CDR3 has 17 amino acids. Here the CDR3 reads CASSLTGTSGKVNTQYF. CDR3 sequence (DNA): TGTGCCAGCAGCTTAACGGGGACTAGCGGGAAGGTGAATACGCAGTATTTT.